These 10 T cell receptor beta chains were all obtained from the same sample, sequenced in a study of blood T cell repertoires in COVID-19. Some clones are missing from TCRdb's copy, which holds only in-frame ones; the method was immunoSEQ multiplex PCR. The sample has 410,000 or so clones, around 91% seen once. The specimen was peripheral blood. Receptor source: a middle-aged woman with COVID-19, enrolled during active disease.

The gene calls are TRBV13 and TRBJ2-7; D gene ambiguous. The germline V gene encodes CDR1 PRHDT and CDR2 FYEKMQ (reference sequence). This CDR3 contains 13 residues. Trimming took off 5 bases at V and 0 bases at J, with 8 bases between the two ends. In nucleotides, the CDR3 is TGTGCCAGCAGCCCGAAGAGCTCCTACGAGCAGTACTTC. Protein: CASSPKSSYEQYF. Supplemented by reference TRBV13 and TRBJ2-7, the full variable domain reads AAGVIQSPRHLIKEKRETATLKCYPIPRHDTVYWYQQGPGQDPQFLISFYEKMQSDKGSIPDRFSAQQFSDYHSELNMSSLELGDSALYFCASSPKSSYEQYFGPGTRLTVT.

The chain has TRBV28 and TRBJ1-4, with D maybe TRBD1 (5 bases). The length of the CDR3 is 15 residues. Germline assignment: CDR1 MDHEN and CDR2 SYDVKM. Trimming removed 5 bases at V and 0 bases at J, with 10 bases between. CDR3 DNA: TGTGCCAGCAGTCCCCCGGGGGCAACTAATGAAAAACTGTTTTTT. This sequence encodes CASSPPGATNEKLFF. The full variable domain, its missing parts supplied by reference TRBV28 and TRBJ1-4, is DVKVTQSSRYLVKRTGEKVFLECVQDMDHENMFWYRQDPGLGLRLIYFSYDVKMKEKGDIPEGYSVSREKKERFSLILESASTNQTSMYLCASSPPGATNEKLFFGSGTQLSVL.

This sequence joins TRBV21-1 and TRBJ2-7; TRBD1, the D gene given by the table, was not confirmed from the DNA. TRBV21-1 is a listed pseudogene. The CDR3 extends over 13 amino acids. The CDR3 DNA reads TGTGCCAGCAGAGACAGGTGGCCCTACGAGCAGTACTTC. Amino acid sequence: CASRDRWPYEQYF.

The CDR3 loop is CASSQDSGPGSPLHF. The CDR3 DNA follows: TGCGCCAGCAGCCAAGATTCAGGCCCGGGGTCACCCCTCCACTTT. The chain combines TRBV4-3 with TRBJ1-6; unclear D gene. V was pared by 0 bases and J by 10 bases, with 13 bases between. The CDR3 loop spans 15 amino acids. The germline gives CDR1 LGHNA, CDR2 YSLEER.

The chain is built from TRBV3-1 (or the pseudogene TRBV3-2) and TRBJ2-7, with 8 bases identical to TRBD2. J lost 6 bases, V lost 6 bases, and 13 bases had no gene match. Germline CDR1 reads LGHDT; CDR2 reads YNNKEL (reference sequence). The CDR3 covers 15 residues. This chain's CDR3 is CASRPAGAKAGEQYF. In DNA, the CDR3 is TGTGCCAGCAGACCAGCGGGGGCTAAGGCCGGCGAGCAGTACTTC.

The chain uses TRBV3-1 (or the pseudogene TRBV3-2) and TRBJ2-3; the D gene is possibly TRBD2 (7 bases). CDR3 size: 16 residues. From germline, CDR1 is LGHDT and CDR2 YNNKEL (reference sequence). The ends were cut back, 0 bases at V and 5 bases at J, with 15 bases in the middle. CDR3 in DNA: TGTGCCAGCAGCCAAGACGGGGGGCCGAGTAGAGATACGCAGTATTTT. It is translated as CASSQDGGPSRDTQYF.

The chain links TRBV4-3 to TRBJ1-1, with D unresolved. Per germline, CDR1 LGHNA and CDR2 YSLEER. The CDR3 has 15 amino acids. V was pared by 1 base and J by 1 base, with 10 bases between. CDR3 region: CASSQAGKGNTEAFF. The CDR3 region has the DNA TGCGCCAGCAGCCAAGCGGGGAAAGGGAACACTGAAGCTTTCTTT.

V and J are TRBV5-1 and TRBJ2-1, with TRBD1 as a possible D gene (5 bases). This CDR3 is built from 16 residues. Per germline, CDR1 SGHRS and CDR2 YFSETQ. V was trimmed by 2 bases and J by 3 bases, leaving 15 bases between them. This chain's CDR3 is CASSLQAFWGYNEQFF. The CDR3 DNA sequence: TGCGCCAGCAGCTTACAGGCGTTCTGGGGCTACAATGAGCAGTTCTTC.

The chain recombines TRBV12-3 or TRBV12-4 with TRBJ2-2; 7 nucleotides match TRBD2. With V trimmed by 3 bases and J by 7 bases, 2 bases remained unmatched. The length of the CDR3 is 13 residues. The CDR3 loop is CASSFGEGGELFF. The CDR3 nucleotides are TGTGCCAGCAGTTTCGGGGAGGGCGGGGAGCTGTTTTTT.

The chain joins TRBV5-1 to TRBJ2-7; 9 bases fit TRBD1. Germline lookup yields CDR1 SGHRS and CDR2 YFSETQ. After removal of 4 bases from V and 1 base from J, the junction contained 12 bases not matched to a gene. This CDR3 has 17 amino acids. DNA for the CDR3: TGCGCCAGCAGCATAGCTACCGGGACAGGGAGTTCCTACGAGCAGTACTTC. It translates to CASSIATGTGSSYEQYF.